The source of this T cell receptor beta chain is a study of STAT3 mutations in large granular lymphocyte leukemia. Whole-study findings and limits: Every T-cell large granular lymphocyte leukemia patient had at least one immunodominant TCR beta clonotype. In about 30% of the 18 patients, new TCR clonotypes emerged after therapy.

The CDR3 has 12 amino acids. The germline gives CDR1 SEHNR, CDR2 FQNEAQ (reference sequence). The V gene lost 2 bases and the J gene lost 7 bases, with 8 bases spanning the gap. On this clone: What it recognizes is unknown.

Method: immunoSEQ multiplex PCR; TCRdb's copy keeps in-frame clones and lacks some. The top ten clones hold 70% of a sample with 2,000 to 2,500 clones, around 23% of them seen once. Sequenced material: peripheral blood mononuclear cells. The chain recombines TRBV7-9 with TRBJ1-2, with a possible D match to TRBD1 (5 bases). The receptor comes from a man in his 60s with T-cell large granular lymphocyte leukemia. Some clones in this sample may be carry-over from other donors' samples. The CDR3 DNA reads as TGTGCCAGCAGCTTATCGGGGGTTGGCTACACCTTC. Its protein is CASSLSGVGYTF.